This T cell receptor beta chain was sequenced in a study of tumor-infiltrating lymphocytes in primary liver carcinoma. Deletions cut 7 bases from V and 7 bases from J, with 19 bases between. The CDR3 is 14 residues long. Germline lookup yields CDR1 LGHNA and CDR2 YSLEER. The authors made TCR beta cDNA from around 500 ng total RNA with a constant-region primer. Three rounds of nested multiplex PCR with slightly modified ARM-PCR produced TCR beta libraries. The first two PCR rounds used TRBV1-TRBV30 primers with a Cbeta primer, approximately 9 cycles each. A single record per CDR3 protein comes from TCRdb applying MiXCR to the multiplex PCR reads. The sample lists roughly 200,000 distinct CDR3 sequences, about 85% occurring once. Co-extraction yielded RNA and DNA from about 20-30 mg of unsorted bulk tissue.

This TCR was sampled from a man in his forties with primary liver carcinoma and hepatitis B virus infection. The specimen sequenced was tumor tissue from primary liver carcinoma. This chain links TRBV4-3 with TRBJ1-2, with a weak D call TRBD1 (5 bases). The CDR3 sequence: CASNHDWPGPGYTF. The CDR3 DNA follows: TGCGCCAGCAACCACGACTGGCCGGGACCTGGCTACACCTTC.